The T cell receptor (beta chain) described here comes from a study of blood T cell repertoires in COVID-19. V trimming: 4 bases; J trimming: 6 bases; junction bases outside the gene matches: 10. In germline, CDR1 is SGDLS, CDR2 YYNGEE. The CDR3 is 14 residues long. Assay used: immunoSEQ multiplex PCR; TCRdb lists only in-frame clones, some missing. Of about 130,000 clones detected, almost 70% appear once; the ten largest clones hold under 2.5%. This clone was seen more than once but under ten times. This clonotype originated in a woman aged 70 to 79 with acute or convalescent COVID-19. The V gene is TRBV9, the J gene TRBJ2-7, with TRBD1 matching 7 bases. Material for sequencing was peripheral blood. The CDR3 is CASSPRQGVFEQYF. CDR3 nucleotides: TGTGCCAGCAGCCCTCGACAGGGCGTTTTCGAGCAGTACTTC. The full variable domain, rest sourced from reference TRBV9 and TRBJ2-7, is DSGVTQTPKHLITATGQRVTLRCSPRSGDLSVYWYQQSLDQGLQFLIQYYNGEERAKGNILERFSAQQFPDLHSELNLSSLELGDSALYFCASSPRQGVFEQYFGPGTRLTVT.